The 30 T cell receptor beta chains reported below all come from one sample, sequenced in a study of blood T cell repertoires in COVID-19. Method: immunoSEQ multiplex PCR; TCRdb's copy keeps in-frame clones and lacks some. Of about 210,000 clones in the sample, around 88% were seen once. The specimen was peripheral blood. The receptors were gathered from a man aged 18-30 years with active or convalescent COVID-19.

The CDR3 DNA is TGCGCCAGCAGCTTTTCACAGGGGAACACTGAAGCTTTCTTT. Its translation: CASSFSQGNTEAFF. The rearrangement uses TRBV5-1 and TRBJ1-1; TRBD1 is a possible D gene (6 bases). The CDR3 is 14 residues long. Germline V gene sequence: CDR1 SGHRS, CDR2 YFSETQ. The V and J ends lost 2 bases and 1 base respectively, with 9 bases between them. Variable domain in full (rest from reference TRBV5-1 and TRBJ1-1): KAGVTQTPRYLIKTRGQQVTLSCSPISGHRSVSWYQQTPGQGLQFLFEYFSETQRNKGNFPGRFSGRQFSNSRSEMNVSTLELGDSALYLCASSFSQGNTEAFFGQGTRLTVV.

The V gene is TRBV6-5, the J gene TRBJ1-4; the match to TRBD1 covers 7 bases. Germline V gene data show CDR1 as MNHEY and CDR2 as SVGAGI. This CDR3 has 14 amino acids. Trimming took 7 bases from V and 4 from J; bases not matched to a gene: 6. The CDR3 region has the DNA TGTGCCAGCACTGGGACAGTGAATAATGAAAAACTGTTTTTT. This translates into CASTGTVNNEKLFF.

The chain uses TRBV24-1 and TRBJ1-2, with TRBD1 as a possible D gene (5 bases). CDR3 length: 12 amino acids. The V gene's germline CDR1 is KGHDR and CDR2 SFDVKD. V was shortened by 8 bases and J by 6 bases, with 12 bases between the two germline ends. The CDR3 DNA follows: TGTGCCACCACCACAGGAAAAGATGGCTACACCTTC. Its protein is CATTTGKDGYTF.

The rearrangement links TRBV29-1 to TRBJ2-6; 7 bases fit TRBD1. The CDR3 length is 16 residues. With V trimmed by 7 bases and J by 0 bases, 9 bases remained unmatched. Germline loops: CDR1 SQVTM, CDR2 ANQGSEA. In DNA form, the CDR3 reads TGCAGCGGCCGGACGAGGACAGGCTCTGGGGCCAACGTCCTGACTTTC. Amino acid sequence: CSGRTRTGSGANVLTF.

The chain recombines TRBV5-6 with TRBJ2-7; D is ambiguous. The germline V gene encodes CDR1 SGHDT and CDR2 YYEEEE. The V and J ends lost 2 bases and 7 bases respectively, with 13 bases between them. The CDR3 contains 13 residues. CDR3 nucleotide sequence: TGTGCCAGCAGCTTCACTAATGGGTATGAGCAGTACTTC. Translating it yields CASSFTNGYEQYF.

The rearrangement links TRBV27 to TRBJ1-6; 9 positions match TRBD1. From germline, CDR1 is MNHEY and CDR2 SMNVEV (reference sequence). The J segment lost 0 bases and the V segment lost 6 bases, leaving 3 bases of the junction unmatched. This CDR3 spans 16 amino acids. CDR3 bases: TGTGCCAGCAGCCGACAGGGGGGCTCCTATAATTCACCCCTCCACTTT. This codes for CASSRQGGSYNSPLHF.

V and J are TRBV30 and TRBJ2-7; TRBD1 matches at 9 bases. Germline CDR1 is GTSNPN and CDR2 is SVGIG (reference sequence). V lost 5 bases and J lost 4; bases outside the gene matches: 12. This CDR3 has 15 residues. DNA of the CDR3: TGTGCCTGGTCAAGGTTCGGGACAGGGTTGTACGAGCAGTACTTC. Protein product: CAWSRFGTGLYEQYF.

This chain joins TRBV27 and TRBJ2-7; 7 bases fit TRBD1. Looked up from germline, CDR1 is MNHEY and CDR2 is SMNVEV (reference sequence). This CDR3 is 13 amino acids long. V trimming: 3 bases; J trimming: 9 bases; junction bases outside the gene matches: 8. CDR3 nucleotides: TGTGCCAGCAGTTTTCGAGACAGGGTCCGGCAGTACTTC. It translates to CASSFRDRVRQYF.

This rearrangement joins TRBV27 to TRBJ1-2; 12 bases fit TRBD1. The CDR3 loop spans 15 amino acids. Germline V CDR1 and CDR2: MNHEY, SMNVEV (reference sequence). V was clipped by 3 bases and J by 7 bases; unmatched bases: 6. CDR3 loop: CASSFGTGGKGGYTF. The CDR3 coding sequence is TGTGCCAGCAGTTTCGGGACAGGGGGCAAAGGTGGCTACACCTTC.

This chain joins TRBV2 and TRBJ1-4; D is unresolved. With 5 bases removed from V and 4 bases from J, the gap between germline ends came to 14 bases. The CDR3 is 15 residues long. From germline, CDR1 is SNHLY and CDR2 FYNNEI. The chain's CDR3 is CASSPTGIYNEKLFF. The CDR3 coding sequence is TGTGCCAGCAGTCCAACCGGGATATATAATGAAAAACTGTTTTTT.

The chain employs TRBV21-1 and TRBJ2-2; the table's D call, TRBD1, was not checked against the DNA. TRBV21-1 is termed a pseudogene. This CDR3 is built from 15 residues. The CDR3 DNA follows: TGTGCCAGCAGCGGGACAGGGGGAAACATCGGGGAGCTGTTTTTT. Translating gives CASSGTGGNIGELFF.

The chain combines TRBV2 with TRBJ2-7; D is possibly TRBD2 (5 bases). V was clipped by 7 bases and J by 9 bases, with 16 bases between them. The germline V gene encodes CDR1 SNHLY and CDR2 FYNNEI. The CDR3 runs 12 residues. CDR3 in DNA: TGTGCCAGCACCCCGGGATCGTTCGGGCAGTACTTC. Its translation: CASTPGSFGQYF.

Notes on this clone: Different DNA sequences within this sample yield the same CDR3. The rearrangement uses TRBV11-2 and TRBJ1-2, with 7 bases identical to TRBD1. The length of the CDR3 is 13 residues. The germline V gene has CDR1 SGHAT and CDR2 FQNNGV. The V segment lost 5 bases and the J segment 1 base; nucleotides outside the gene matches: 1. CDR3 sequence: CASSRDSNYGYTF. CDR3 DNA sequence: TGTGCCAGCAGCCGGGACAGTAACTATGGCTACACCTTC.

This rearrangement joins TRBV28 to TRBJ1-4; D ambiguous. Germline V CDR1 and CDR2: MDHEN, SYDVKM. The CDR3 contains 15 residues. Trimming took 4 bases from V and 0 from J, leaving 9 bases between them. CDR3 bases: TGTGCCAGCAGTTCAGACGGGTCAACTAATGAAAAACTGTTTTTT. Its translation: CASSSDGSTNEKLFF.

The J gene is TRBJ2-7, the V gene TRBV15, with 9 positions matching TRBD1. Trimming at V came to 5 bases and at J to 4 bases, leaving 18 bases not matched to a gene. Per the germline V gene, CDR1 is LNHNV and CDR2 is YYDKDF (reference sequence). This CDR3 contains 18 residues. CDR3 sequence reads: CATSPQTGTGLGRYEQYF. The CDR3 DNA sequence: TGTGCCACCAGCCCCCAAACCGGGACAGGGTTAGGTCGGTACGAGCAGTACTTC. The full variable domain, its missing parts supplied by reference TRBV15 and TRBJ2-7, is DAMVIQNPRYQVTQFGKPVTLSCSQTLNHNVMYWYQQKSSQAPKLLFHYYDKDFNNEADTPDNFQSRRPNTSFCFLDIRSPGLGDTAMYLCATSPQTGTGLGRYEQYFGPGTRLTVT.

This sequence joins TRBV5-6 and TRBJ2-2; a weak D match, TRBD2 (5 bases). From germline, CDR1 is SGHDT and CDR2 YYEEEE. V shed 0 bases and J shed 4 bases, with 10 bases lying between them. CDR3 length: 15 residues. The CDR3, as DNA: TGTGCCAGCAGCTTGGTTCGGGATCCCACCGGGGAGCTGTTTTTT. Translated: CASSLVRDPTGELFF.

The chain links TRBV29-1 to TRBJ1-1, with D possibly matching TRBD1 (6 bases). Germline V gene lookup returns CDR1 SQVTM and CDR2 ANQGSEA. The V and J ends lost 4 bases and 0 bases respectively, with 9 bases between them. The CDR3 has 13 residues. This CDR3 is CSVVTGLNTEAFF. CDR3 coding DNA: TGCAGCGTTGTCACAGGGTTGAACACTGAAGCTTTCTTT.

Here the CDR3 DNA reads TGCAGCGTTGAAGATCTCGAGGGCCACCGCTACGAGCAGTACTTC. Translation gives CSVEDLEGHRYEQYF. The V call is TRBV29-1, the J call TRBJ2-7; a possible D gene is TRBD2 (5 bases). The CDR3 contains 15 residues. Germline CDR1 SQVTM, CDR2 ANQGSEA. The V end was cut by 0 bases, the J end by 3 bases, with 15 bases between.

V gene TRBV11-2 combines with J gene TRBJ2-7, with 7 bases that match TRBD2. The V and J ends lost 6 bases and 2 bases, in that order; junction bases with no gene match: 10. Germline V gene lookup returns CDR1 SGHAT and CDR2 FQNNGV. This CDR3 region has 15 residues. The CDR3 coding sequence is TGTGCCAGCAGTCAACTAGCGACCCCTCCCTACGAGCAGTACTTC. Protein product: CASSQLATPPYEQYF.

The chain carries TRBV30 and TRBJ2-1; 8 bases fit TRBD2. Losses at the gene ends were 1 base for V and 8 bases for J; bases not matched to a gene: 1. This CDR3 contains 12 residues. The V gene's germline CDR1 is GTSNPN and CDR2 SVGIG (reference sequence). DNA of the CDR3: TGTGCCTGGAGTGAAGCGGGAGATGAGCAGTTCTTC. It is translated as CAWSEAGDEQFF. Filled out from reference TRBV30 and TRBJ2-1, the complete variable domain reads SQTIHQWPATLVQPVGSPLSLECTVEGTSNPNLYWYRQAAGRGLQLLFYSVGIGQISSEVPQNLSASRPQDRQFILSSKKLLLSDSGFYLCAWSEAGDEQFFGPGTRLTVL.

The CDR3 protein is CASSAREAGNTGELFF. CDR3 DNA sequence: TGTGCCAGTAGTGCGCGGGAGGCCGGGAACACCGGGGAGCTGTTTTTT. The chain combines TRBV19 with TRBJ2-2; 8 bases fit TRBD2. The germline V gene encodes CDR1 LNHDA and CDR2 SQIVND (reference sequence). V lost 5 bases, J lost 1 base, and 6 bases stayed unmatched. The CDR3 totals 16 residues.

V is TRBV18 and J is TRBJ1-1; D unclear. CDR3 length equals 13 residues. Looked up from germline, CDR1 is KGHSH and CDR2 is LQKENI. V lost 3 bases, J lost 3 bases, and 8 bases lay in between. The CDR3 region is CASSPGSHTEAFF. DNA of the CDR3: TGTGCCAGCTCACCGGGCAGCCACACTGAAGCTTTCTTT.

This CDR3 reads CASSSLDSVSSGYTF. The CDR3 coding sequence is TGTGCCAGTAGTTCCCTGGACAGCGTCTCCTCTGGCTACACCTTC. The genes are TRBV19 and TRBJ1-2, with D perhaps matching TRBD1 (6 bases). V lost 5 bases, J lost 7 bases, and 20 bases lay in between. The CDR3 runs to 15 residues. Germline lookup yields CDR1 LNHDA and CDR2 SQIVND (reference sequence).

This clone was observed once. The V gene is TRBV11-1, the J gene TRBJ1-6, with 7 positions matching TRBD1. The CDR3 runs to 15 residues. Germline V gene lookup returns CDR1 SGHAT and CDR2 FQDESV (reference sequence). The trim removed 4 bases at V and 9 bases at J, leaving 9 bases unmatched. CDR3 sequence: CASSWGDTGVSPLHF. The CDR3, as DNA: TGTGCCAGCAGCTGGGGAGACACAGGGGTTTCACCCCTCCACTTT.

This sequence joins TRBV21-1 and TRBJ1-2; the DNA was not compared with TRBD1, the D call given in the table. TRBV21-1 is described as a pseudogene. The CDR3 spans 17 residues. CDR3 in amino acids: CASSPNDRVGTNYGYTF. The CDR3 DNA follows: TGTGCCAGCAGCCCGAATGACAGGGTCGGGACTAACTATGGCTACACCTTC.

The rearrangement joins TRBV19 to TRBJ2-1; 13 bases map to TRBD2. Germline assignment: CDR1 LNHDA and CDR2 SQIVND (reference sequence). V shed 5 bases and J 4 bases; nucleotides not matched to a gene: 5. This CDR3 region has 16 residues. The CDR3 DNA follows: TGTGCCAGTAGTGCCCCGGGACTAGCGGGATACAATGAGCAGTTCTTC. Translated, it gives CASSAPGLAGYNEQFF.

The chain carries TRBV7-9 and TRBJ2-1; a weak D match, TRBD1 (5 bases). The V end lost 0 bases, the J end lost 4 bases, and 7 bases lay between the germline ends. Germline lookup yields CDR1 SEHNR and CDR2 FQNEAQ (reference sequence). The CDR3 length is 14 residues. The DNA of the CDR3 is TGTGCCAGCAGCTTAGCCCCAGGGTACAATGAGCAGTTCTTC. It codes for CASSLAPGYNEQFF.

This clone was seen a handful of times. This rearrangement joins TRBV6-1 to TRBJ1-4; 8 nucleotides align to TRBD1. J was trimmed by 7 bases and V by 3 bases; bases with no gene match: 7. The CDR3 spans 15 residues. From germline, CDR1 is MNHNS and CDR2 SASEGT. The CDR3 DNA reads TGTGCCAGCAGTGATACAGGGGGAGGAGGTGAAAAACTGTTTTTT. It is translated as CASSDTGGGGEKLFF.

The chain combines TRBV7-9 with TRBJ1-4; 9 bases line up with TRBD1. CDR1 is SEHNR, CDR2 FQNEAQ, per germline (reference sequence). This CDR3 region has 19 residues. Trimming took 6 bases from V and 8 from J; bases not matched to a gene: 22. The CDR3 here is CASSSFPGQGIIKEEKLFF. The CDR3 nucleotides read TGTGCCAGCAGTTCATTCCCGGGACAGGGCATTATCAAGGAGGAAAAACTGTTTTTT.

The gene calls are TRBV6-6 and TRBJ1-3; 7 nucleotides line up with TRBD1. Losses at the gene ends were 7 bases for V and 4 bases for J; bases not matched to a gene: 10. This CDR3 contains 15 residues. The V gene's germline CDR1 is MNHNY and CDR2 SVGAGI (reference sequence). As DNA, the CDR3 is TGTGCCAGCACCCCGAAGGGACAGCAAGGAAACACCATATATTTT. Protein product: CASTPKGQQGNTIYF.